What follows are 7 T cell receptor beta chains derived from one specimen sequenced in a study of identical twins. TCRdb reprocessed the 5' RACE reads via MiXCR and lists one record per CDR3 protein. Of roughly 1.6 million distinct CDR3 sequences listed, under 35% were seen once; the top ten hold less than 0.35%. Sequenced: cord blood. The origin of the receptors is a newborn girl in good health.

The chain is built from TRBV20-1 and TRBJ2-7, with 8 nucleotides matching TRBD1. The germline CDR1 and CDR2 sequences are DFQATT and SNEGSKA (reference sequence). The CDR3 covers 15 residues. V lost 0 bases, J lost 3 bases, and 7 bases stayed unmatched. Here the CDR3 reads CSARDRGRNFYEQYF. The CDR3 DNA reads as TGCAGTGCTAGAGACAGGGGGCGAAATTTCTACGAGCAGTACTTC.

This clonotype was seen more than once but under ten times. The chain joins TRBV28 to TRBJ2-3, with 7 bases matching TRBD1. The CDR3 covers 16 residues. The V gene's germline CDR1 is MDHEN and CDR2 SYDVKM. V was clipped by 4 bases and J by 0 bases; unmatched bases: 7. CDR3 in DNA: TGTGCCAGCAGTTCCCAGACAGGGCCTAGCACAGATACGCAGTATTTT. Translating gives CASSSQTGPSTDTQYF.

This clonotype was seen at least ten times. The J gene is TRBJ2-5, the V gene TRBV6-6; D is unclear. Germline V gene lookup returns CDR1 MNHNY and CDR2 SVGAGI (reference sequence). CDR3 size: 16 residues. V was cut by 6 bases and J by 0 bases, with 17 bases left in between. The CDR3 nucleotides are TGTGCCAGCAGCCGTCCCTCAACAGCGTACCAAGAGACCCAGTACTTC. Protein sequence: CASSRPSTAYQETQYF.

This clonotype came up a few times. J is TRBJ1-2 and V is TRBV10-2, with D possibly matching TRBD1 (6 bases). This CDR3 comprises 16 residues. CDR1 WSHSY and CDR2 SAAADI come from the germline V gene. V was trimmed by 3 bases and J by 4 bases, leaving 18 bases between them. The CDR3 DNA sequence: TGCGCCAGCAGTGACCCAGGTCCCTTGGGGGCCTATGGCTACACCTTC. It is translated as CASSDPGPLGAYGYTF.

The V call is TRBV5-1, the J call TRBJ2-3, with D unclear. Germline V gene data show CDR1 as SGHRS and CDR2 as YFSETQ. V was cut by 4 bases and J by 4 bases, with 13 bases left in between. This CDR3 spans 14 amino acids. The CDR3 loop is CASSEILMSDTQYF. CDR3 in DNA: TGCGCCAGCAGCGAAATACTAATGTCAGATACGCAGTATTTT.

This clonotype appeared a few times. The V gene is TRBV5-1, the J gene TRBJ2-3, with D maybe TRBD2 (5 bases). Per germline, CDR1 SGHRS and CDR2 YFSETQ. The V end was cut by 6 bases, the J end by 6 bases, with 17 bases between. The length of the CDR3 is 14 residues. The CDR3 is CASKERRPQDTQYF. The CDR3 DNA reads TGCGCCAGCAAGGAGCGGAGACCTCAGGATACGCAGTATTTT.

This clonotype has only a few counts. The chain combines TRBV20-1 with TRBJ2-1; 8 positions match TRBD2. Germline CDR1 reads DFQATT; CDR2 reads SNEGSKA (reference sequence). The CDR3 sequence is 15 residues long. The trim removed 2 bases at V and 7 bases at J, leaving 10 bases unmatched. CDR3 loop: CSARPLAGSGNEQFF. The DNA for the CDR3 is TGCAGTGCTAGACCGTTAGCGGGGTCTGGGAATGAGCAGTTCTTC.